The sequence of this T cell receptor (beta chain) was determined in a study of graft-versus-host responses after intestinal transplantation. About the research overall: Recipients obtained multivisceral, liver-intestinal, or isolated intestinal transplants. Uniformly, recipients were administered anti-thymocyte globulin induction with subsequent tacrolimus and steroids for approximately three years. Study results and caveats: High graft-versus-host to host-versus-graft clonal ratios were seen in allografts of patients with graft-donor T cell macrochimerism. Recipient bone marrow held GvH clones, some seen earlier in ileum or blood.

Germline CDR1 SGHTA, CDR2 FQGNSA. This CDR3 spans 15 amino acids. V lost 3 bases and J lost 4; bases outside the gene matches: 3. This clone came up once. The antigen is not known. The table came from immunoSEQ multiplex PCR; TCRdb's copy has only in-frame clones and leaves some out. The sample records about 90,000 clones, roughly 90% being singletons. The sample here was unstimulated CD4+ T cells sorted from spleen or lymph node cells, taken before transplant. The sequence derives from a human donor who was the organ donor for an intestinal transplant. This chain links TRBV7-2 with TRBJ2-1, with TRBD2 matching over 10 bases. CDR3 amino acids: CASSLETSGYNEQFF. CDR3 nucleotide sequence: TGTGCCAGCAGCTTGGAGACTAGCGGGTACAATGAGCAGTTCTTC.